Listed below are T cell receptor beta chains from one sample, sequenced in a study of cytomegalovirus exposure and HLA in healthy donors. Sequencing used immunoSEQ multiplex PCR; TCRdb keeps in-frame clones, though not all of them. The sample carries roughly 150,000 clones, around 83% recorded once. Sequencing was performed on PBMCs. Source of these receptors: a man aged 30 to 39 in good health and CMV-seropositive. Each CDR3 is given with its conserved first and last residue. Each record gives: D gene, J gene, V gene, clone size, CDR3 protein, CDR3 DNA. A D gene is named only where the DNA matches it firmly. Size values are once, few and many counts, or a class for expanded clones, and some rows have none.

.,TRBJ1-3,TRBV9,.,CASSVDTVPGNTIYF,TGTGCCAGCAGCGTAGATACGGTCCCCGGAAACACCATATATTTT
.,TRBJ2-1,TRBV18,.,CASSPAGVRNNEQFF,TGTGCCAGCTCACCGGCAGGGGTAAGAAACAATGAGCAGTTCTTC
TRBD1,TRBJ1-6,TRBV15,.,CATRRTGAYNSPLHF,TGTGCCACCAGAAGAACAGGGGCCTATAATTCACCCCTCCACTTT
.,TRBJ2-3,TRBV7-2,.,CASSSSFGTDTQYF,TGTGCCAGCAGCTCGTCCTTCGGCACAGATACGCAGTATTTT
TRBD2,TRBJ2-3,TRBV7-3,.,CASSRTSGTNTDTQYF,TGTGCCAGCAGCCGGACTAGCGGGACAAACACAGATACGCAGTATTTT
TRBD1,TRBJ2-7,TRBV4-2,once,CASSPPPGTAYEQYF,TGTGCCAGCAGCCCGCCGCCCGGGACAGCCTACGAGCAGTACTTC
.,TRBJ2-7,TRBV6-5,.,CASSPGTWSEQYF,TGTGCCAGCAGTCCCGGGACTTGGAGCGAGCAGTACTTC
.,TRBJ1-5,TRBV18,.,CASSPFNREISNQPQHF,TGTGCCAGCTCACCGTTCAACAGGGAGATAAGCAATCAGCCCCAGCATTTT
.,TRBJ1-1,TRBV9,.,CASSVVGTSNTEAFF,TGTGCCAGCAGCGTAGTGGGGACATCGAACACTGAAGCTTTCTTT
.,TRBJ1-2,TRBV7-9,.,CSSSSDTYGYTF,TGTTCCAGCAGCTCGGACACCTATGGCTACACCTTC
.,TRBJ2-1,TRBV6-5,.,CASSPRGGSHEQFF,TGTGCCAGCAGTCCCAGGGGCGGGAGCCATGAGCAGTTCTTC
TRBD2,TRBJ2-1,TRBV7-9,.,CSSSLAGLGGARDEQFF,TGTTCCAGCAGCTTAGCGGGACTAGGGGGAGCGAGGGATGAGCAGTTCTTC
.,TRBJ1-4,TRBV5-1,few,CASSWTPGLSNEKLFF,TGCGCCAGCAGCTGGACCCCGGGACTATCAAATGAAAAACTGTTTTTT
.,TRBJ2-5,TRBV5-1,.,CASSFVGDIQETQYF,TGCGCCAGCAGTTTTGTGGGGGACATCCAAGAGACCCAGTACTTC
.,TRBJ2-3,TRBV2,.,CASSENGVAYTDTQYF,TGTGCCAGCAGTGAAAACGGGGTAGCTTACACAGATACGCAGTATTTT
.,TRBJ1-1,TRBV4-1,once,CASSQDVDSLNTEAFF,TGCGCCAGCAGCCAAGATGTGGACAGCTTGAACACTGAAGCTTTCTTT
.,TRBJ1-1,TRBV5-6,.,CASSYDWGGTEAFF,TGTGCCAGCAGCTACGACTGGGGGGGGACTGAAGCTTTCTTT
TRBD1,TRBJ1-5,TRBV30,.,CAWSEGAQPQHF,TGTGCCTGGAGTGAGGGGGCACAGCCCCAGCATTTT
.,TRBJ2-6,TRBV14,.,CASRGPGAGANVLTF,TGTGCCAGCAGAGGCCCGGGGGCTGGGGCCAACGTCCTGACTTTC
TRBD2,TRBJ2-7,TRBV9,once,CASSPGLAGSEQYF,TGTGCCAGCAGCCCCGGACTAGCGGGCAGCGAGCAGTACTTC
.,TRBJ1-1,TRBV15,.,CATSRDERGTNTEAFF,TGTGCCACCAGCAGAGACGAGAGGGGGACGAACACTGAAGCTTTCTTT
TRBD1,TRBJ1-1,TRBV11-3,once,CASSSTGASEAFF,TGTGCCAGCAGCTCTACAGGGGCCTCTGAAGCTTTCTTT
TRBD1,TRBJ1-5,TRBV28,.,CASSSHFTRQGQANQPQHF,TGTGCCAGCAGTTCTCATTTTACCCGACAGGGCCAGGCGAATCAGCCCCAGCATTTT
.,TRBJ2-5,TRBV2,few,CASLTGPGETQYF,TGTGCCAGCTTGACAGGCCCCGGAGAGACCCAGTACTTC
.,TRBJ2-7,TRBV15,.,CATSRGSRTVNYEQYF,TGTGCCACCAGCAGAGGGTCCCGGACAGTTAACTACGAGCAGTACTTC
TRBD1,TRBJ2-1,TRBV19,.,CASRGTGSYNEQFF,TGTGCCAGTAGGGGGACAGGTTCCTACAATGAGCAGTTCTTC
.,TRBJ1-2,TRBV19,.,CASSIGHGYTF,TGTGCCAGTAGTATAGGGCATGGCTACACCTTC
.,TRBJ2-7,TRBV28,.,CASSRGWSRSKYEQYF,TGTGCCAGCAGCCGCGGTTGGTCTCGGTCTAAGTACGAGCAGTACTTC
.,TRBJ1-2,TRBV5-8,.,CASSLNVYTDDRYGYTF,TGTGCCAGCAGCTTGAATGTCTACACAGACGACCGCTATGGCTACACCTTC
TRBD1,TRBJ1-1,TRBV9,.,CASSVGDRGGFEAFF,TGTGCCAGCAGCGTAGGAGACAGGGGTGGGTTTGAAGCTTTCTTT
.,TRBJ1-6,TRBV5-6,once,CASSQTPKGYNSPLHF,TGTGCCAGCAGCCAAACCCCGAAGGGGTATAATTCACCCCTCCACTTT
TRBD1,TRBJ1-4,TRBV7-2,.,CASSSRQGGEKLFF,TGTGCCAGCAGCTCAAGACAGGGAGGAGAAAAACTGTTTTTT
.,TRBJ2-3,TRBV4-2,.,CASSQEKRVTQYF,TGTGCCAGCAGCCAAGAGAAGAGGGTTACGCAGTATTTT
.,TRBJ2-2,TRBV7-3,.,CASSSGLTAGELFF,TGTGCCAGCAGCTCGGGACTTACTGCCGGGGAGCTGTTTTTT
.,TRBJ1-1,TRBV7-9,.,CASSLAIRHDFTEAFF,TGTGCCAGCAGCTTAGCAATACGACATGATTTCACTGAAGCTTTCTTT
.,TRBJ2-3,TRBV1,.,CTSSQARAGTTDTQYF,TGCACCAGCAGCCAAGCACGCGCGGGAACCACAGATACGCAGTATTTT
TRBD2,TRBJ2-1,TRBV6-1,.,CASSPGGSHNEQFF,TGTGCCAGCTCCCCGGGAGGGTCCCACAATGAGCAGTTCTTC
TRBD2,TRBJ2-1,TRBV6-4,.,CASSQSLAGDLFF,TGTGCCAGCAGCCAATCACTAGCGGGAGACCTGTTCTTC
TRBD1,TRBJ2-2,TRBV9,.,CASSATVQGATGELFF,TGTGCCAGCAGCGCCACCGTGCAGGGGGCCACCGGGGAGCTGTTTTTT
.,TRBJ1-1,TRBV6-1,.,CASSDRMNTEAFF,TGTGCCAGCAGTGACAGGATGAACACTGAAGCTTTCTTT
.,TRBJ2-2,TRBV7-3,.,CASSLSRGELFF,TGTGCCAGCAGCTTATCTAGAGGGGAGCTGTTTTTT
.,TRBJ1-2,TRBV5-1,.,CASSLAATRGYGYTF,TGCGCCAGCAGCTTGGCCGCTACCAGAGGCTATGGCTACACCTTC
TRBD2,TRBJ2-5,TRBV13,.,CASSFKPGLAGGRGTQYF,TGTGCCAGCAGCTTTAAGCCGGGACTAGCGGGAGGACGGGGGACCCAGTACTTC
.,TRBJ2-5,TRBV7-9,.,CASSLRLGDQETQYF,TGTGCCAGCAGTCTAAGGCTCGGGGACCAAGAGACCCAGTACTTC
.,TRBJ2-5,TRBV30,.,CAWKQGGGLGTQYF,TGTGCCTGGAAGCAAGGGGGTGGCCTCGGGACCCAGTACTTC